The 22 T cell receptor beta chains presented below share a single source sample, sequenced in a study of blood T cells in healthy people across ages (dated by TCRdb to the mid-2010s). Libraries were made using 5' RACE. Instrument on record: Illumina HiSeq 2500. A second PCR of about 6 to 11 cycles was performed with a sample-barcoded 5' primer and a J-beta primer mix. TCRdb's own reprocessing of the public reads used fastp at Q25 and MiXCR and kept productive beta chains. Rows with one shared CDR3 protein collapse into an entry with the most common genes and DNA. This sample holds roughly 1,500,000 distinct CDR3 sequences; roughly 32% were observed only once. The ten top clones hold approximately 11% of the sample. Sequencing input: blood. The receptors come from a woman under 40 in good health.

This clonotype was detected a few times. V usage is TRBV20-1 and J usage is TRBJ2-1; a weak D match, TRBD2 (6 bases). Germline V lookup: CDR1 DFQATT, CDR2 SNEGSKA (reference sequence). V lost 6 bases to trimming and J lost 7 bases, with 19 bases between them. The length of the CDR3 is 14 residues. This CDR3 reads CSAPGLQWENEQFF. CDR3 DNA: TGCAGTGCCCCGGGACTTCAGTGGGAGAATGAGCAGTTCTTC.

The table lists this clonotype with a few counts. The chain carries TRBV7-9 and TRBJ1-2, with a weak D call TRBD1 (5 bases). Trimming removed 5 bases at V and 5 bases at J, with 24 bases between. This CDR3 is 17 amino acids long. Per germline, CDR1 SEHNR and CDR2 FQNEAQ (reference sequence). The chain's CDR3 is CASSDRDPGPLGYGYTF. The CDR3 bases are TGTGCCAGCAGCGACCGGGACCCGGGCCCCTTAGGTTATGGCTACACCTTC.

The chain is built from TRBV25-1 and TRBJ1-6, with D uncertain. The CDR3 runs to 14 residues. CDR1 is MGHDK and CDR2 is SYGVNS in the germline V gene. V was pared by 3 bases and J by 6 bases, with 9 bases between. CDR3 sequence (DNA): TGTGCCAGCAGTGATCAAGGCAGTAATTCACCCCTCCACTTT. Protein: CASSDQGSNSPLHF.

This clonotype has at least ten counts. The chain uses TRBV10-3 and TRBJ2-7; D is possibly TRBD2 (6 bases). Trimming cost V 2 bases and J 0 bases, with 17 bases left between them. The germline V gene encodes CDR1 ENHRY and CDR2 SYGVKD. There are 17 residues in the CDR3. The CDR3 region is CAISEGGLAPSSYEQYF. The CDR3 region has the DNA TGTGCCATCAGTGAGGGGGGGTTAGCACCGAGCTCCTACGAGCAGTACTTC.

The chain links TRBV7-8 to TRBJ2-1; D is undetermined. The germline V gene encodes CDR1 SGHVS and CDR2 FQNEAQ. Trimming cost V 0 bases and J 8 bases, with 23 bases left between them. This CDR3 comprises 18 residues. The CDR3 region is CASSLALRAELSNDEQFF. The CDR3 DNA sequence: TGTGCCAGCAGCTTAGCCCTTAGGGCAGAACTTTCAAACGATGAGCAGTTCTTC.

This clonotype was seen a few times. This sequence joins TRBV29-1 and TRBJ2-7; 8 bases agree with TRBD1. The CDR3 totals 14 residues. The germline CDR1 and CDR2 sequences are SQVTM and ANQGSEA. The trim removed 7 bases at V and 6 bases at J, leaving 14 bases unmatched. The CDR3 protein is CSASGQVTAGEQYF. As DNA, the CDR3 is TGCAGCGCCTCGGGACAGGTGACGGCAGGCGAGCAGTACTTC.

This clonotype was detected many times. Sequence at one end of the junction differs from germline and may be a read error. The chain couples TRBV6-5 to TRBJ1-5; a weak D match, TRBD1 (6 bases). This CDR3 has 13 residues. CDR1 is MNHEY and CDR2 is SVGAGI in the germline V gene. CDR3 coding DNA: TGCGCCAGCAGCTACGGACAGAATCAGCCCCAGCATTTT. This codes for CASSYGQNQPQHF.

This clonotype is a singleton in its sample. The chain employs TRBV28 and TRBJ2-7; D call uncertain. CDR1 is MDHEN, CDR2 SYDVKM, per germline. V lost 3 bases to trimming and J lost 7 bases, with 13 bases between them. This CDR3 spans 13 amino acids. The CDR3 nucleotides read TGTGCCAGCAGTTTGGCCGGCCCATCTGAGCAGTACTTC. It encodes CASSLAGPSEQYF.

This chain's CDR3 is CSAGLAGGSGTDTQYF. The CDR3 DNA reads as TGCAGCGCCGGACTAGCGGGAGGGTCGGGCACAGATACGCAGTATTTT. The genes are TRBV29-1 and TRBJ2-3; 15 bases map to TRBD2. The length of the CDR3 is 16 residues. Trimming cost V 7 bases and J 1 base; bases outside gene matches: 6. The germline V gene encodes CDR1 SQVTM and CDR2 ANQGSEA.

This clonotype was detected only a few times. V gene TRBV27 combines with J gene TRBJ2-1; TRBD1 matches at 9 bases. CDR1 and CDR2 (germline): MNHEY, SMNVEV (reference sequence). Germline trimming cut 3 bases from V and 6 bases from J; bases unmatched to any gene: 12. CDR3 length: 17 residues. CDR3 nucleotides: TGTGCCAGCAGTTTCCTACTGTCGGGACAGGGTTCCAATGAGCAGTTCTTC. This encodes CASSFLLSGQGSNEQFF.

This chain uses TRBV19 with TRBJ1-5; D is unresolved. The germline CDR1 and CDR2 sequences are LNHDA and SQIVND (reference sequence). This CDR3 region has 14 residues. The V end lost 6 bases, the J end lost 0 bases, and 9 bases lay between the germline ends. CDR3 protein: CASSDTYSNQPQHF. In DNA form, the CDR3 reads TGTGCCAGTAGCGACACGTATAGCAATCAGCCCCAGCATTTT.

This clonotype was counted at least ten times. The chain uses TRBV7-8 and TRBJ1-2, with 8 nucleotides matching TRBD1. The junction had 10 bases not matched to a gene; V was cut back by 5 bases and J by 8 bases. The V gene's germline CDR1 is SGHVS and CDR2 FQNEAQ. This CDR3 region has 14 residues. The CDR3 loop is CASSPDQGAGGYTF. CDR3 sequence (DNA): TGTGCCAGCAGCCCGGATCAGGGGGCCGGAGGCTACACCTTC. The entire variable domain, with the rest obtained from reference TRBV7-8 and TRBJ1-2, is as follows: GAGVSQSPRYKVAKRGQDVALRCDPISGHVSLFWYQQALGQGPEFLTYFQNEAQLDKSGLPSDRFFAERPEGSVSTLKIQRTQQEDSAVYLCASSPDQGAGGYTFGSGTRLTVV.

The V call is TRBV7-6, the J call TRBJ2-5, with 10 bases aligning to TRBD2. J lost 5 bases, V lost 3 bases, and 9 bases had no gene match. Germline loops: CDR1 SGHVS, CDR2 FNYEAQ. This CDR3 spans 16 amino acids. This chain's CDR3 is CASSFPVERGGETQYF. CDR3 in DNA: TGTGCCAGCAGCTTCCCCGTCGAGCGGGGGGGGGAGACCCAGTACTTC.

For this clonotype: A much larger clone differs from this one at a single base, so this may be a read error. The rearrangement joins TRBV29-1 to TRBJ2-1; the match to TRBD2 covers 13 bases. The ends lost 4 bases at V and 3 bases at J; junction bases unmatched: 15. The length of the CDR3 is 19 residues. CDR1 is SQVTM and CDR2 is ANQGSEA in the germline V gene. The CDR3 sequence: CSVGYATSGRTSFYNEQFF. CDR3 sequence (DNA): TGCAGCGTTGGGTACGCGACTAGCGGGAGGACCTCCTTCTACAATGAGCAGTTCTTC.

J is TRBJ1-1 and V is TRBV4-1; D is unclear. The length of the CDR3 is 14 residues. Germline V gene lookup returns CDR1 MGHRA and CDR2 YSYEKL. V lost 0 bases and J 8 bases, leaving 13 bases between the germline ends. CDR3 sequence reads: CASSQERTTREAFF. The DNA for the CDR3 is TGCGCCAGCAGCCAAGAGCGGACGACTCGAGAAGCTTTCTTT.

Comments on this clonotype: Because the CDR3 is missing its conserved closing phenylalanine or tryptophan, this is likely a read error. The rearrangement joins TRBV20-1 to TRBJ2-5, with 7 bases fitting TRBD2. The germline V gene has CDR1 DFQATT and CDR2 SNEGSKA (reference sequence). The V and J ends lost 3 bases and 3 bases, in that order; junction bases with no gene match: 7. This CDR3 comprises 14 residues. The CDR3 coding sequence is TGCAGTGCTAGGGGGGGGGACGGAGAAGAGACCCAGTACTCC. Encoded protein: CSARGGDGEETQYS.

This clonotype came up a few times. The chain couples TRBV9 to TRBJ1-1; 7 bases fit TRBD1. The CDR3 covers 13 residues. The V segment lost 2 bases and the J segment 6 bases; nucleotides outside the gene matches: 4. Germline V gene data show CDR1 as SGDLS and CDR2 as YYNGEE. CDR3 bases: TGTGCCAGCAGCGTGACAGGGAGTGCTGAAGCTTTCTTT. Its translation is CASSVTGSAEAFF.

This clonotype was seen a few times. This rearrangement joins TRBV29-1 to TRBJ2-3, with 9 bases aligning to TRBD1. The CDR3 totals 13 residues. From germline, CDR1 is SQVTM and CDR2 ANQGSEA. V lost 7 bases and J lost 5; bases outside the gene matches: 7. In DNA, the CDR3 is TGCAGCGGAACCGGGACAGGGAGAGATACGCAGTATTTT. Translation: CSGTGTGRDTQYF.

The V and J genes are TRBV20-1 and TRBJ1-5, with TRBD1 matching over 7 bases. The V and J ends lost 3 bases and 3 bases, in that order; junction bases with no gene match: 5. CDR3 length equals 14 residues. Looked up from germline, CDR1 is DFQATT and CDR2 is SNEGSKA (reference sequence). DNA for the CDR3: TGCAGTGCTAGTCTGGGACAGTACAATCAGCCCCAGCATTTT. As protein: CSASLGQYNQPQHF.

The V gene is TRBV12-3 or TRBV12-4, the J gene TRBJ1-1; unclear D gene. CDR3 length equals 13 residues. V lost 6 bases and J 3 bases, leaving 11 bases between the germline ends. Written as DNA, the CDR3 is TGTGCCAGCAGCGAGAGCCGGGACACTGAAGCTTTCTTT. This encodes CASSESRDTEAFF.

This clonotype was found a few times. The gene calls are TRBV25-1 and TRBJ2-5, with D perhaps TRBD1 (6 bases). V was trimmed by 5 bases and J by 1 base, leaving 14 bases between them. Germline V gene lookup returns CDR1 MGHDK and CDR2 SYGVNS. The CDR3 loop spans 15 amino acids. The CDR3 loop is CASSSQGRGQETQYF. As DNA, the CDR3 is TGTGCCAGCAGTTCCCAGGGCAGGGGCCAAGAGACCCAGTACTTC.

This rearrangement joins TRBV27 to TRBJ2-3, with 11 bases matching TRBD2. J gave up 11 bases and V 10 bases, and 5 bases lay outside the gene matches. This CDR3 has 11 residues. Germline V gene lookup returns CDR1 MNHEY and CDR2 SMNVEV (reference sequence). CDR3 in DNA: TGTGCCAATATCACTAGCGGGGGGCAGTATTTT. It encodes CANITSGGQYF.